One and the same sample provided the 27 T cell receptor beta chains below, sequenced in a study of neoadjuvant anti-PD-1 for oral cavity cancer. Time point here: after neoadjuvant nivolumab, at surgical resection. Data came from immunoSEQ multiplex PCR; TCRdb stores just in-frame clones and leaves some out. The sample lists 73,000 or so clones, more than 75% occurring once. Material: PBMCs, obtained after nivolumab (anti-PD-1) treatment. The receptors shown here come from a person aged 40 to 85 with oral cavity squamous cell carcinoma.

The V and J genes are TRBV28 and TRBJ2-5; a weak D match, TRBD2 (5 bases). V was pared by 11 bases and J by 2 bases, with 15 bases between. In germline, CDR1 is MDHEN, CDR2 SYDVKM. CDR3 size: 13 residues. Here the CDR3 DNA reads TGTGCCGCTTCCGAGCGGAGTCAAGAGACCCAGTACTTC. Translated, it gives CAASERSQETQYF.

The V and J genes are TRBV11-3 and TRBJ2-5, with 11 positions matching TRBD1. V lost 5 bases and J lost 6; bases outside the gene matches: 14. The CDR3 has 17 amino acids. Germline V gene data show CDR1 as SGHNT and CDR2 as YENEEA. The CDR3 DNA sequence: TGTGCCAGCAGCCCAACGTCTGGACAGGGGGCGGGAAAGACCCAGTACTTC. This gives the protein CASSPTSGQGAGKTQYF.

This chain joins TRBV29-1 and TRBJ1-2; perhaps TRBD1 as D (6 bases). The CDR3 is 13 residues long. V was clipped by 2 bases and J by 7 bases, with 14 bases between them. The germline V gene has CDR1 SQVTM and CDR2 ANQGSEA. The CDR3 is CSVEQGRRGGYTF. CDR3 DNA sequence: TGCAGCGTTGAACAGGGGAGGAGGGGTGGCTACACCTTC.

The count of this clone is one. V gene TRBV2 combines with J gene TRBJ2-1; D unresolved. Germline-derived CDR1 and CDR2 are SNHLY and FYNNEI. The CDR3 has 11 amino acids. Trimming shortened V by 6 bases and J by 7 bases, and 7 bases separated the two germline ends. The CDR3 DNA reads as TGTGCCAGCAGAGACCTAAATGAGCAGTTCTTC. Residues: CASRDLNEQFF.

The J gene is TRBJ2-7, the V gene TRBV9, with D possibly TRBD2 on 5 matching bases. The CDR3 has 13 amino acids. Per germline, CDR1 SGDLS and CDR2 YYNGEE. V lost 3 bases to trimming and J lost 3 bases, with 10 bases between them. The CDR3 nucleotides read TGTGCCAGCAGCGGAGACGGGAACTACGAGCAGTACTTC. It is translated as CASSGDGNYEQYF. Complete variable domain (other parts from reference TRBV9 and TRBJ2-7): DSGVTQTPKHLITATGQRVTLRCSPRSGDLSVYWYQQSLDQGLQFLIQYYNGEERAKGNILERFSAQQFPDLHSELNLSSLELGDSALYFCASSGDGNYEQYFGPGTRLTVT.

The V gene is TRBV11-2, the J gene TRBJ2-2; D is uncertain. This CDR3 contains 13 residues. The V gene lost 5 bases and the J gene lost 2 bases, with 6 bases spanning the gap. Germline CDR1 and CDR2: SGHAT and FQNNGV. Here the CDR3 DNA reads TGTGCCAGCAGCCCCCCAAACACCGGGGAGCTGTTTTTT. Protein sequence: CASSPPNTGELFF.

This clone was counted once. The genes are TRBV27 and TRBJ2-1, with D possibly being TRBD2 (7 bases). Germline V gives CDR1 MNHEY, CDR2 SMNVEV (reference sequence). V was pared by 5 bases and J by 2 bases, with 13 bases between. This CDR3 is built from 15 residues. CDR3 protein: CASSRGEGTYNEQFF. For the CDR3, the DNA is TGTGCCAGCAGTAGGGGGGAGGGAACCTACAATGAGCAGTTCTTC.

The J gene is TRBJ2-6, the V gene TRBV5-4; 8 nucleotides match TRBD1. The J segment lost 2 bases and the V segment lost 0 bases, leaving 4 bases of the junction unmatched. This CDR3 comprises 17 residues. Per germline, CDR1 SGHNT and CDR2 YYREEE (reference sequence). DNA for the CDR3: TGTGCCAGCAGCTTGGTGGCAGGGGGCACTGGGGCCAACGTCCTGACTTTC. Its translation: CASSLVAGGTGANVLTF.

The V gene is TRBV30, the J gene TRBJ1-1, with 7 bases lining up with TRBD1. This CDR3 comprises 15 residues. Germline values: CDR1 GTSNPN, CDR2 SVGIG (reference sequence). The V segment lost 2 bases and the J segment 5 bases; nucleotides outside the gene matches: 11. CDR3 nucleotide sequence: TGTGCCTGGAGTAGGGGGCAGGGAGGGCCGACTGAAGCTTTCTTT. Encoded protein: CAWSRGQGGPTEAFF.

The table lists this clone with a few counts. The rearrangement joins TRBV2 to TRBJ2-1, with 15 bases lining up with TRBD2. With 9 bases clipped from V and 8 bases from J, the junction kept 5 bases outside the gene matches. The CDR3 extends over 14 amino acids. Germline-derived CDR1 and CDR2 are SNHLY and FYNNEI. CDR3 residues: CASWTSGRGDEQFF. CDR3 bases: TGTGCCAGTTGGACTAGCGGGAGGGGCGATGAGCAGTTCTTC.

The CDR3 nucleotides are TGTGCCAGCAGCCCCAATCAGGGGGAGGACCAGCCCCAGCATTTT. This translates into CASSPNQGEDQPQHF. This sequence joins TRBV4-2 and TRBJ1-5, with 7 positions matching TRBD1. The germline V gene encodes CDR1 LGHNA and CDR2 YNFKEQ. The CDR3 is made up of 15 amino acids. J lost 7 bases, V lost 4 bases, and 10 bases had no gene match.

This clone was seen once. V is TRBV5-1 and J is TRBJ2-7; possibly TRBD2 for D (7 bases). CDR3 size: 18 residues. V lost 4 bases to trimming and J lost 5 bases, with 28 bases between them. CDR1 SGHRS and CDR2 YFSETQ come from the germline V gene. The CDR3 DNA reads TGCGCCAGCAGCCCGACGGGGGGCGCGGAATATGGCCGACACGAGCAGTACTTC. Translated: CASSPTGGAEYGRHEQYF. Drawing the rest from reference TRBV5-1 and TRBJ2-7, the complete variable domain is KAGVTQTPRYLIKTRGQQVTLSCSPISGHRSVSWYQQTPGQGLQFLFEYFSETQRNKGNFPGRFSGRQFSNSRSEMNVSTLELGDSALYLCASSPTGGAEYGRHEQYFGPGTRLTVT.

The rearrangement links TRBV7-3 to TRBJ2-2, with D perhaps TRBD1 (5 bases). Germline CDR1 SGHTA, CDR2 FQGTGA. The CDR3 extends over 14 amino acids. V lost 5 bases, J lost 6 bases, and 13 bases lay in between. CDR3 sequence reads: CASSQNTGPGELFF. DNA for the CDR3: TGTGCCAGCAGCCAAAACACAGGACCCGGGGAGCTGTTTTTT.

The chain carries TRBV6-6 and TRBJ2-3; 7 nucleotides align to TRBD2. Germline V gene lookup returns CDR1 MNHNY and CDR2 SVGAGI (reference sequence). The CDR3 spans 14 residues. J lost 9 bases, V lost 8 bases, and 14 bases had no gene match. The CDR3 region is CASEPAGLSGTQYF. The CDR3 coding sequence is TGTGCCAGCGAGCCAGCGGGGCTCTCTGGGACGCAGTATTTT.

The chain is built from TRBV6-6 and TRBJ1-4; possible D gene TRBD1, 6 bases. The CDR3 is 15 amino acids. Trimming removed 7 bases from V and 8 bases from J, with 20 bases in between. CDR1 is MNHNY and CDR2 is SVGAGI in the germline V gene (reference sequence). In DNA form, the CDR3 reads TGTGCCAGCAAGGACGGGACACGTTTATCCGAAAAACTGTTTTTT. As protein: CASKDGTRLSEKLFF.

This chain uses TRBV9 with TRBJ2-2; D gene ambiguous. CDR3 size: 15 residues. Germline V gene data show CDR1 as SGDLS and CDR2 as YYNGEE. The V gene lost 0 bases and the J gene lost 1 base, with 7 bases spanning the gap. CDR3 in amino acids: CASSVALMNTGELFF. In DNA form, the CDR3 reads TGTGCCAGCAGCGTAGCCCTAATGAACACCGGGGAGCTGTTTTTT.

This clone is a singleton in its sample. V is TRBV20-1 and J is TRBJ1-2; TRBD1 is a possible D gene (5 bases). The length of the CDR3 is 11 residues. The germline gives CDR1 DFQATT, CDR2 SNEGSKA (reference sequence). The germline V and J ends were trimmed by 7 bases and 8 bases, with 14 bases remaining between them. The chain's CDR3 is CSVGREDGYTF. The CDR3 nucleotides read TGCAGTGTGGGCAGGGAAGACGGCTACACCTTC.

The rearrangement uses TRBV7-2 and TRBJ2-7; D possibly corresponds to TRBD2 (5 bases). The V end lost 10 bases, the J end lost 3 bases, and 16 bases lay between the germline ends. The V gene's germline CDR1 is SGHTA and CDR2 FQGNSA. The CDR3 contains 13 residues. CDR3 nucleotide sequence: TGTGCCACCAAAGGGAGCGGAAGCTACGAGCAGTACTTC. This sequence encodes CATKGSGSYEQYF.

The genes are TRBV28 and TRBJ1-1, with 9 bases that match TRBD1. The V gene end was trimmed by 2 bases and the J gene end by 6 bases; junction bases not matched to a gene: 10. The CDR3 length is 16 residues. Germline V CDR1 and CDR2: MDHEN, SYDVKM. CDR3 sequence reads: CASSLKTGGIGSEAFF. The CDR3 bases are TGTGCCAGCAGTTTAAAAACAGGGGGCATTGGCTCTGAAGCTTTCTTT.

This clone was counted a single time. J is TRBJ2-2 and V is TRBV2; 7 nucleotides align to TRBD1. V shed 6 bases, J shed 0 bases, and the junction held 4 bases outside the gene matches. Germline CDR1 reads SNHLY; CDR2 reads FYNNEI. CDR3 length equals 15 residues. CDR3 amino acids: CASRTGTANTGELFF. In DNA, the CDR3 is TGTGCCAGCAGAACCGGGACAGCGAACACCGGGGAGCTGTTTTTT.

The V and J genes are TRBV10-3 and TRBJ2-5; tentatively, D is TRBD2 (7 bases). V lost 4 bases and J lost 4, with 13 bases in between. Germline V CDR1 and CDR2: ENHRY, SYGVKD. The CDR3 runs to 14 residues. For the CDR3, the DNA is TGTGCCATCAGTGTAGGGGGAGGGCGAGAGACCCAGTACTTC. Amino acids: CAISVGGGRETQYF.

The chain couples TRBV5-4 to TRBJ2-5; D not certain. Between the trimmed V and J ends, which lost 0 bases and 5 bases, there was a span of 8 bases. Germline V gene lookup returns CDR1 SGHNT and CDR2 YYREEE (reference sequence). The CDR3 totals 13 residues. CDR3: CASSLGLAETQYF. As DNA, the CDR3 is TGTGCCAGCAGCTTGGGTCTCGCGGAGACCCAGTACTTC.

The V gene is TRBV5-4, the J gene TRBJ1-1, with D tentatively TRBD1 (5 bases). Per germline, CDR1 SGHNT and CDR2 YYREEE (reference sequence). The CDR3 totals 14 residues. V was trimmed by 0 bases and J by 10 bases, leaving 16 bases between them. In nucleotides, the CDR3 is TGTGCCAGCAGCTTGGCCGGGGACGGGGAGGTAGCTTTCTTT. It yields the protein CASSLAGDGEVAFF.

The V gene is TRBV5-1, the J gene TRBJ2-2; the match to TRBD1 covers 10 bases. The germline CDR1 and CDR2 sequences are SGHRS and YFSETQ. The CDR3 consists of 14 residues. V shed 5 bases and J 4 bases; nucleotides not matched to a gene: 2. The CDR3 region is CASRRTGGTGELFF. The CDR3 DNA is TGCGCCAGCAGAAGGACAGGGGGCACCGGGGAGCTGTTTTTT.

The chain is built from TRBV6-1 and TRBJ1-5; possible D gene TRBD1, 6 bases. This CDR3 region has 14 residues. CDR1 and CDR2 (germline): MNHNS, SASEGT. The germline V and J ends were trimmed by 2 bases and 7 bases, with 12 bases remaining between them. Written as DNA, the CDR3 is TGTGCCAGCAGTGAAACTCAGGGGAGCCAGCCCCAGCATTTT. Protein: CASSETQGSQPQHF.

The CDR3 loop reads CASSSRQGESYEQYF. The DNA of the CDR3 is TGTGCCAGCAGCTCAAGACAGGGAGAAAGCTACGAGCAGTACTTC. The chain carries TRBV9 and TRBJ2-7; 7 bases map to TRBD1. The CDR3 has 15 residues. Unmatched junction bases numbered 10, after V lost 4 bases and J lost 3 bases. Germline CDR1 SGDLS, CDR2 YYNGEE.

The V call is TRBV27, the J call TRBJ2-7; 10 nucleotides line up with TRBD2. V trimming: 1 base; J trimming: 5 bases; junction bases outside the gene matches: 5. The CDR3 has 15 amino acids. Germline CDR1 MNHEY, CDR2 SMNVEV (reference sequence). The CDR3 nucleotides read TGTGCCAGCAGTTTATGGACTAGCGGCCAACACGAGCAGTACTTC. This encodes CASSLWTSGQHEQYF.